The entry below describes one T cell receptor (beta chain). The sample originates from a study of OX40 agonist ivuxolimab in advanced cancers. The wider study: With a range of about 23 to 85, age averaged about 58 years, and about 80% were male. Three dose-escalation patients had partial responses: one with hepatocellular carcinoma and two with cutaneous melanoma.

Produced via immunoSEQ multiplex PCR; TCRdb's table is partial and in-frame only. The profile shows 69,000 or so clones, around 87% of them singletons. Germline CDR1 is LNHDA and CDR2 is SQIVND (reference sequence). This CDR3 has 13 amino acids. Trimming shortened V by 3 bases and J by 0 bases, and 4 bases separated the two germline ends. The chain recombines TRBV19 with TRBJ2-3; D not resolved. The sequences come from CD4+ or CD8+ T cells sorted from blood, collected in a trial of the OX40 agonist ivuxolimab. This TCR was sampled from an adult with an advanced solid tumor such as melanoma, head and neck, liver or kidney cancer. CDR3 region: CASSMASTDTQYF. As DNA, the CDR3 is TGTGCCAGTAGTATGGCTAGCACAGATACGCAGTATTTT.